This TCR beta chain was recorded in a study of a mutant IDH1 vaccine in newly diagnosed glioma. Assay used: immunoSEQ multiplex PCR; TCRdb lists only in-frame clones, some missing. The sample lists 40,000 to 55,000 clones, roughly 73% seen once, with approximately 5.2% in the top ten. Of note for this clone: Antigen: not known.

Time point in this sample: week 5, during vaccination. Vaccination used 300 ug of mutant IDH1 20-mer peptide per dose, with topical imiquimod. The CDR3 spans 12 residues. Trimming left V 7 bases short and J 5 bases short, with 9 bases between. From germline, CDR1 is MNHNY and CDR2 SVGAGI (reference sequence). The rearrangement links TRBV6-6 to TRBJ2-4, with D perhaps TRBD2 (6 bases). The starting material was PBMCs, obtained from a glioma patient whose treatment included an IDH1 peptide vaccine. The clonotype originates from a man aged 45-65 years with glioma. CDR3 residues: CASTGTQNIQYF. The CDR3 nucleotides read TGTGCCAGCACCGGGACTCAAAACATTCAGTACTTC.